This TCR beta chain stems from a study of regulatory T cells in long-lasting Graves disease. Findings and limits, study-wide: Relative to new patients (around 1,000), persistent patients exhibited greater sharing of public clonotypes (around 2,500).

This clonotype was seen a handful of times. Its antigen is not known. The length of the CDR3 is 14 residues. V was cut by 4 bases and J by 0 bases, with 8 bases left in between. Time point defined: newly diagnosed GD, antithyroid drugs for less than 3 months. RNA extracted from PBMCs served as the sequencing template. TCR beta libraries were built with iRepertoire HTBI primers and Arm-PCR of CDR3 regions. In the authors' workflow: Sequenced samples collectively carried roughly 60 TRBV and around 15 TRBJ segments. TCRdb re-derived calls from the multiplex PCR reads in MiXCR, one entry per CDR3 protein. The authors' filters were not applied to this entry. The table has some 410,000 distinct CDR3 sequences, about a sixth seen once; the top ten hold about 10%. The same sample was also used in a study of T cells in Graves' hyperthyroidism and ophthalmopathy. As that report states: First-round RT-PCR of the TCR CDR3 relied on the HTBI primer set. Blood also showed most of the thyroid clonotypes that were expanded above 0.001.

The sequences come from peripheral blood mononuclear cells (PBMCs), collected at new diagnosis, from a patient treated with antithyroid drugs. The chain has TRBV12-3 or TRBV12-4 and TRBJ2-3, with unresolved D. The receptor comes from a woman aged 25 to 39 with Graves disease. The CDR3 region is CASSSPVSTDTQYF. The CDR3 DNA reads TGTGCCAGCAGTTCCCCGGTTAGCACAGATACGCAGTATTTT.